This T cell receptor (beta chain) was recovered during a study of blood T cell repertoires in COVID-19. Background on the study: The analysed material was cDNA or gDNA that came from T cells, B-cell-depleted T cells, or PBMCs.

Germline CDR1 is MNHNS and CDR2 is SASEGT. V dropped 1 base and J dropped 8; count of bases not matched to a gene: 6. The CDR3 is 15 residues long. Libraries were prepared by immunoSEQ multiplex PCR; TCRdb keeps only in-frame clonotypes and omits some of them. This sample has 100,000 to 140,000 clones, with around nine tenths found just once. Source material: peripheral blood. The sequence derives from a woman under 40 with acute or convalescent COVID-19. J is TRBJ1-4 and V is TRBV6-1; TRBD1 aligns across 8 bases. The CDR3 coding sequence is TGTGCCAGCAGTGAAGGGAGACAGGGGAACGAAAAACTGTTTTTT. It encodes CASSEGRQGNEKLFF.